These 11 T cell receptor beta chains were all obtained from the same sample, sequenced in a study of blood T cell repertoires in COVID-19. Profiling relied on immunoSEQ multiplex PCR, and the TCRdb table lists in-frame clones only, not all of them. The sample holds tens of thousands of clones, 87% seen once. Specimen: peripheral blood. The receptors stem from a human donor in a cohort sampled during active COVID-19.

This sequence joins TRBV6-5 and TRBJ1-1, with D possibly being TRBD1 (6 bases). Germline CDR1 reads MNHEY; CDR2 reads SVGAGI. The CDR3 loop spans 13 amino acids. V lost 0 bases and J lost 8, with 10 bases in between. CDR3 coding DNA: TGTGCCAGCAGTTACTCGTGGGGGCCAGAAGCTTTCTTT. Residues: CASSYSWGPEAFF.

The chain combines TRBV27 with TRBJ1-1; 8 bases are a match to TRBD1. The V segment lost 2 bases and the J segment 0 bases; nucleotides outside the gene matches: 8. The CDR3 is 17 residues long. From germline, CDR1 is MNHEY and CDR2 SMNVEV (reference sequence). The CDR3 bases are TGTGCCAGCAGTTTAGGAACAGGGGGACGATTGAACACTGAAGCTTTCTTT. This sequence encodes CASSLGTGGRLNTEAFF.

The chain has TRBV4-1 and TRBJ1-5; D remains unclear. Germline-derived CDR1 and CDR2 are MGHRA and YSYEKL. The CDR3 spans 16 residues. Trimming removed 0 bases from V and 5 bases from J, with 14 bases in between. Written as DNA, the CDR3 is TGCGCCAGCAGCCAAGAGGCCGAGGGCGGGCATCAGCCCCAGCATTTT. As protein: CASSQEAEGGHQPQHF.

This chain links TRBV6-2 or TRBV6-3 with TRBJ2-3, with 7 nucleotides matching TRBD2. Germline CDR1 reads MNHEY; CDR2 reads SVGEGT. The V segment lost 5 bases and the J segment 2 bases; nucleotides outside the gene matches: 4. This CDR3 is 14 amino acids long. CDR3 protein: CASSPLAVTDTQYF. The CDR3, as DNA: TGTGCCAGCAGTCCCCTAGCGGTCACAGATACGCAGTATTTT.

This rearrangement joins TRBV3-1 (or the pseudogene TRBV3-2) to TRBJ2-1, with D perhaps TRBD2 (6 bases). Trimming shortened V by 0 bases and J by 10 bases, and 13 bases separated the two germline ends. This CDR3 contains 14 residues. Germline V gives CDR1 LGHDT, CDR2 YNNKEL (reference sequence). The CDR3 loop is CASSQDRTILEQFF. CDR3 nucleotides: TGTGCCAGCAGCCAAGATCGGACTATCTTAGAGCAGTTCTTC.

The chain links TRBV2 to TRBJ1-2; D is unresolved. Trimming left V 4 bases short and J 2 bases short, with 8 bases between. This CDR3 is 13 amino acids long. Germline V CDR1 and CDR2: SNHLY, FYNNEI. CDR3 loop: CASSAGGNYGYTF. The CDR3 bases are TGTGCCAGCAGTGCCGGCGGGAACTATGGCTACACCTTC.

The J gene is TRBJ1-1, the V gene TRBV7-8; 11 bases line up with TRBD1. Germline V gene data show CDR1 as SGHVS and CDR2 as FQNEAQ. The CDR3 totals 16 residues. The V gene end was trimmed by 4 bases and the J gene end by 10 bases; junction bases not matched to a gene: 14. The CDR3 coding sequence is TGTGCCAGCAGCTCACGCGATCCGGGACAGGGGGGGGCAGCTTTCTTT. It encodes CASSSRDPGQGGAAFF.

The CDR3 here is CASSFQGQLYEQYF. The CDR3 DNA sequence: TGTGCCAGCAGTTTCCAGGGACAGTTATACGAGCAGTACTTC. The rearrangement links TRBV27 to TRBJ2-7; 7 bases align to TRBD1. Unmatched junction bases numbered 6, after V lost 3 bases and J lost 4 bases. Germline assignment: CDR1 MNHEY and CDR2 SMNVEV (reference sequence). The length of the CDR3 is 14 residues.

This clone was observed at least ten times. The DNA of the CDR3 is TGTGCCAGCAGCCAAGATACATGGAACAGGGACTACGAGCAGTACTTC. As protein: CASSQDTWNRDYEQYF. The chain links TRBV14 to TRBJ2-7, with D possibly being TRBD1 (6 bases). The germline gives CDR1 SGHDN, CDR2 FVKESK. V lost 0 bases and J 3 bases, leaving 15 bases between the germline ends. This CDR3 contains 16 residues. The whole variable domain, filled in from reference TRBV14 and TRBJ2-7, reads EAGVTQFPSHSVIEKGQTVTLRCDPISGHDNLYWYRRVMGKEIKFLLHFVKESKQDESGMPNNRFLAERTGGTYSTLKVQPAELEDSGVYFCASSQDTWNRDYEQYFGPGTRLTVT.

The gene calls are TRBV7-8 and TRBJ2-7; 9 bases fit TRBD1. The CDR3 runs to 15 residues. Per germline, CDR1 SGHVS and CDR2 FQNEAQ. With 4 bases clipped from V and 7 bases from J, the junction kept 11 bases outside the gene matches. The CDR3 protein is CASSSPGQGLREQYF. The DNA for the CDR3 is TGTGCCAGCAGCTCCCCGGGACAGGGTTTGCGGGAGCAGTACTTC.

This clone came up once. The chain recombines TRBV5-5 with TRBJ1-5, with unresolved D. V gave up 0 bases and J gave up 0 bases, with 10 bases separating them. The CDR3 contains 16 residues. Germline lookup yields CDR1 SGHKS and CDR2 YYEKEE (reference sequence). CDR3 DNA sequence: TGTGCCAGCAGCTTGGAGCCCCACCATAGCAATCAGCCCCAGCATTTT. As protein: CASSLEPHHSNQPQHF.